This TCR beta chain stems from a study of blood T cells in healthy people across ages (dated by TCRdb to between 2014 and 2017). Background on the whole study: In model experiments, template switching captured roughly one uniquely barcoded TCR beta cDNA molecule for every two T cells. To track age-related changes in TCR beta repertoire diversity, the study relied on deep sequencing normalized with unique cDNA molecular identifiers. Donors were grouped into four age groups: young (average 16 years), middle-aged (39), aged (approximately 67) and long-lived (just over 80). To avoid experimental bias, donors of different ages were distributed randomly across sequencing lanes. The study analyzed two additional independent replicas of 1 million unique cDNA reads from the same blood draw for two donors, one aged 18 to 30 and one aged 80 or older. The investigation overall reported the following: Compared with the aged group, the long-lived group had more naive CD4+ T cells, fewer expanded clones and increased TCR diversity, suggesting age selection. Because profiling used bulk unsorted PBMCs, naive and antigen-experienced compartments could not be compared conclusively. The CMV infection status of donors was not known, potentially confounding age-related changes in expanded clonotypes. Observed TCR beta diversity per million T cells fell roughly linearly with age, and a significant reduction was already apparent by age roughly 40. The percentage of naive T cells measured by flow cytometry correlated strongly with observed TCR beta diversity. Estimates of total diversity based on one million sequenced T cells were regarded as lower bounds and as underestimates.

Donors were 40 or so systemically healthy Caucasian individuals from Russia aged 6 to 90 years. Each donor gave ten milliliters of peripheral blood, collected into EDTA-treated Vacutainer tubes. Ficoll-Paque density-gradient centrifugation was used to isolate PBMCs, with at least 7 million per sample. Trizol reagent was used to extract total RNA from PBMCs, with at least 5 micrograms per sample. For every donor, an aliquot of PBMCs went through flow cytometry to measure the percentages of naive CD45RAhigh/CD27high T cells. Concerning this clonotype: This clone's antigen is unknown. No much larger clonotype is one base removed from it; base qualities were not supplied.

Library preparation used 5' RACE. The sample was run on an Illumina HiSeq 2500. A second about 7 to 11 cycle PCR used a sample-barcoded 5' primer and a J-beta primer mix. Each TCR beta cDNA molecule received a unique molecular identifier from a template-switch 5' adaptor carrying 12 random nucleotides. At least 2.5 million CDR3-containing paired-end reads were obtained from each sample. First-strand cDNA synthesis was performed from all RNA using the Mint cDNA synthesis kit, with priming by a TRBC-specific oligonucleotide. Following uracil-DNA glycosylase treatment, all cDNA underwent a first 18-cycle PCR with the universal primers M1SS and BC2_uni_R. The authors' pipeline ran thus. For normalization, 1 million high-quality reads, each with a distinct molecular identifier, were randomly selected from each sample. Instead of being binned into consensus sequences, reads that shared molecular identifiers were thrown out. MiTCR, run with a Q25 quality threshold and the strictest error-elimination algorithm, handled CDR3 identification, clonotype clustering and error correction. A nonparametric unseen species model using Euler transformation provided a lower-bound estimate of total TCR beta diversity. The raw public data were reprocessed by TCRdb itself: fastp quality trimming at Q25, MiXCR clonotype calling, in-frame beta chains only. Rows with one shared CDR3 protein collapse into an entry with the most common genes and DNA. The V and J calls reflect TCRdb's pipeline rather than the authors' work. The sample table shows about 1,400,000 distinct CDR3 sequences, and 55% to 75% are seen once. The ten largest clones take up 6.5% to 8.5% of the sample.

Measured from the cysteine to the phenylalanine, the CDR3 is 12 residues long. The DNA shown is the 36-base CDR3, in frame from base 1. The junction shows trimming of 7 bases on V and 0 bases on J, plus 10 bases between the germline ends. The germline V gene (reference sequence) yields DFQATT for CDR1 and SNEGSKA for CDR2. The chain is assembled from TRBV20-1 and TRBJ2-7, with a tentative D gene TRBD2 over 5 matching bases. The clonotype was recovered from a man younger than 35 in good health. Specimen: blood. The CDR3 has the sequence CSVGIGSYEQYF. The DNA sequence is TGCAGTGTCGGGATTGGCTCCTACGAGCAGTACTTC.